This TCR beta chain stems from a study of molecular identifiers for immune sequencing clone quantification. General study results and limits: A shared barcode on identical TCR molecules could lead to underestimated sizes for highly expanded clones. Investigators reportedly could detect spiked Jurkat TCR RNA from one cell among about a million naive cells.

Using 10%, 30% or 50% RNA, naive CD8 libraries were derived from approximately 20,000 to 980,000 sorted cells. Germline V gene lookup returns CDR1 MGHDK and CDR2 SYGVNS. The CDR3 spans 11 residues. V lost 4 bases to trimming and J lost 5 bases, with 4 bases between them. This clonotype was picked up many times. Its antigen is undetermined. TCRdb passed the PCR reads through MiXCR, listing each CDR3 protein once. Here the sample spans some 320,000 distinct CDR3 sequences, around a fifth being singletons. This TCR was sampled from a human donor in good health. Some libraries in this study had Jurkat cell RNA spiked in. The specimen sequenced was naive CD8+ T cells from blood, with Jurkat cell RNA spiked in. Subset given: FACS-sorted CD8+CD4-CCR7+CD45RA+ naive T cells. The chain is built from TRBV25-1 and TRBJ2-3; no definite D call. The CDR3 protein is CASSVVDTQYF. In DNA form, the CDR3 reads TGTGCCAGCAGTGTGGTAGATACGCAGTATTTT.